Presented here are 10 T cell receptor beta chains from one specimen sequenced in a study of blood T cells in healthy people across ages. Then a second PCR, running roughly 7 to 11 cycles, was carried out with a sample-barcoded 5' primer and a J-beta primer mix. TCRdb ran MiXCR on the 5' RACE reads and lists one entry per CDR3 protein. This table holds about 1,500,000 distinct CDR3 sequences, 28% found once. The sample taken for sequencing was blood. The receptors derive from a woman in her 30s in good health.

The chain couples TRBV5-1 to TRBJ2-1, with TRBD1 identical over 7 bases. Germline V gene lookup returns CDR1 SGHRS and CDR2 YFSETQ. The CDR3 runs 15 residues. V trimming: 4 bases; J trimming: 6 bases; junction bases outside the gene matches: 10. The CDR3 nucleotides are TGCGCCAGCAGCCTAGGAGAGGGGGCGATCAATGAGCAGTTCTTC. Residues: CASSLGEGAINEQFF.

V gene TRBV12-3 or TRBV12-4 combines with J gene TRBJ2-5, with TRBD2 matching 12 bases. The V segment lost 6 bases and the J segment 11 bases; nucleotides outside the gene matches: 13. This CDR3 contains 15 residues. The CDR3 region has the DNA TGTGCCAGCAGCCGGCCTAGCGGGGGGGATGATGAGCAGTACTTC. Translated: CASSRPSGGDDEQYF.

Turning to this clonotype: An end of the junction does not agree with germline; a read error may underlie this. The chain has TRBV7-2 and TRBJ2-3, with 7 bases lining up with TRBD2. This CDR3 region has 15 residues. Germline loops: CDR1 SGHTA, CDR2 FQGNSA. The chain's CDR3 is CASSIRAGDQDMQYF. The CDR3 DNA reads as TGTGCCAGCAGTATACGCGCGGGGGATCAAGATATGCAGTATTTT.

There are many counts of this clonotype. The chain uses TRBV29-1 and TRBJ2-1, with a tentative D call TRBD1 (5 bases). The CDR3 has 14 residues. Germline CDR1 is SQVTM and CDR2 is ANQGSEA. CDR3 residues: CSLKGISSYNEQFF. The CDR3 nucleotides are TGCAGTCTTAAGGGGATTAGCTCCTACAATGAGCAGTTCTTC.

This clonotype has only a few counts. V usage is TRBV2 and J usage is TRBJ2-5; tentatively, D is TRBD2 (6 bases). The CDR3 runs to 14 residues. Germline CDR1 and CDR2: SNHLY and FYNNEI. The V gene lost 3 bases and the J gene lost 5 bases, with 13 bases spanning the gap. The CDR3 DNA reads TGTGCCAGCAGTGACCCGACTAGAGGCGAGACCCAGTACTTC. Translated: CASSDPTRGETQYF.

This clonotype occurred many times. V gene TRBV29-1 combines with J gene TRBJ2-7; a possible D gene is TRBD1 (5 bases). Germline V lookup: CDR1 SQVTM, CDR2 ANQGSEA. The CDR3 totals 13 residues. The V and J ends lost 2 bases and 5 bases respectively, with 13 bases between them. CDR3 sequence reads: CSVERGRPNEQYF. CDR3 nucleotides: TGCAGCGTTGAAAGGGGCAGGCCGAACGAGCAGTACTTC.

At least ten counts were recorded for this clonotype. The V call is TRBV12-3 or TRBV12-4, the J call TRBJ2-7; 15 bases match TRBD2. The CDR3 spans 16 residues. V was clipped by 7 bases and J by 4 bases; unmatched bases: 8. Written as DNA, the CDR3 is TGTGCCAGCACGGGACTAGCGGGAGGAGGCTCTTACGAGCAGTACTTC. Translating it yields CASTGLAGGGSYEQYF.

This clonotype was picked up many times. The chain has TRBV20-1 and TRBJ2-5, with 8 bases identical to TRBD1. CDR1 is DFQATT and CDR2 is SNEGSKA in the germline V gene (reference sequence). The CDR3 extends over 13 amino acids. Germline trimming cut 3 bases from V and 5 bases from J; bases unmatched to any gene: 5. CDR3 protein: CSARRGQGETQYF. CDR3 nucleotides: TGCAGTGCTAGGAGAGGACAGGGCGAGACCCAGTACTTC.

This chain links TRBV3-1 with TRBJ2-3; TRBD2 matches 8 bases. From germline, CDR1 is LGHDT and CDR2 YNNKEL (reference sequence). This CDR3 region has 19 residues. V lost 0 bases and J lost 4; bases outside the gene matches: 15. The chain's CDR3 is CASSQDPWGAGAQADTQYF. The DNA of the CDR3 is TGTGCCAGCAGCCAAGACCCCTGGGGAGCGGGGGCCCAGGCAGATACGCAGTATTTT.

This clonotype was seen repeatedly, ten times or more. A much larger clone differs from this one at a single base, so this may be a read error. The V gene is TRBV7-2, the J gene TRBJ2-5; D not resolved. Germline V gene sequence: CDR1 SGHTA, CDR2 FQGNSA. The CDR3 loop spans 13 amino acids. The CDR3 nucleotides read TGTGCCAGCAGCTTGACCCCCCAAAAGACCCAGTACTTC. Protein sequence: CASSLTPQKTQYF.